Listed below are T cell receptor beta chains from one sample, sequenced in a study of T cell repertoires in cytomegalovirus infection. TCRdb reanalysed the reads using MiXCR and keeps one entry per CDR3 protein. The sample has under 850,000 distinct CDR3 sequences, about 40% seen once. The sequencing sample was made of PBMCs. The origin of the receptors is a human donor in good health (CMV status not recorded). Some clones in this sample may be carry-over from other donors' samples. Each CDR3 is given without its conserved first and last residue. Expanded clones get a size class; other rows say once, few or many, or leave the size out.

clone_size,j_call,cdr3_length,v_call,cdr3_aa
few,TRBJ2-7,14,TRBV7-2,ASSIQPGAGIYEQY
-,TRBJ2-7,12,TRBV7-6,ASSFGGEVYEQY
-,TRBJ2-1,19,TRBV7-6,ASSLAPWREGLGRSSNEQF
-,TRBJ2-1,12,TRBV5-1,ASSGGGPGNEQF
-,TRBJ2-7,11,TRBV7-8,ASSLALDYEQY
-,TRBJ2-3,11,TRBV27,ASRTTETDTQY
-,TRBJ1-6,13,TRBV20-1,SAKTRDGDNSPLH
few,TRBJ2-7,17,TRBV7-8,ASSLARSMGGRESYEQY
-,TRBJ1-4,13,TRBV10-3,AVRVDQATNEKLF
once,TRBJ2-2,14,TRBV7-2,AISTGLAGNTGELF
-,TRBJ2-2,13,TRBV5-1,ASRPAGSSPGELF
-,TRBJ1-4,13,TRBV7-3,ASSLRGGANEKLF
-,TRBJ2-5,14,TRBV12-5,ASTTEGTSGGISQY
-,TRBJ1-3,12,TRBV28,ASNGPSSGNTIY
-,TRBJ2-7,13,TRBV27,ASSLEWGATGEQY
-,TRBJ2-1,12,TRBV9,ASSKRLSYNEQF
many,TRBJ2-5,11,TRBV7-8,ASSSSGEETQY
few,TRBJ1-1,12,TRBV12-3/TRBV12-4,ASSPGTPDTEAF
once,TRBJ1-2,12,TRBV20-1,SARDGRDSYGYT
few,TRBJ2-7,10,TRBV10-3,ATVDRHYEQY
few,TRBJ2-2,15,TRBV4-2,ASSSQLRDRNTGELF
many,TRBJ2-5,14,TRBV6-1,ASSSLSGGFQETQY
many,TRBJ2-6,13,TRBV7-2,ASSFTSSGANVLT
few,TRBJ1-6,11,TRBV10-3,ATAEPRNSPLH
many,TRBJ2-5,12,TRBV7-2,ASRTSGILETQY
few,TRBJ2-2,12,TRBV9,ASKLGIGSGELF
few,TRBJ1-2,11,TRBV19,ALTNGRNYGYT
-,TRBJ1-1,8,TRBV7-9,ATSGIEAF
-,TRBJ2-7,13,TRBV6-5,DSWGTSGKPYEQY
-,TRBJ1-2,12,TRBV28,ASSPRDRVIGYT
-,TRBJ1-2,12,TRBV5-6,ASSLKTGVDGYT
many,TRBJ1-2,15,TRBV7-2,ASSSVGGDVINYGYT
-,TRBJ2-7,15,TRBV4-1,ASSQDIYGTSGVEQY
-,TRBJ1-2,17,TRBV2,ASSIASGTGSFLNYGYT
few,TRBJ1-6,12,TRBV7-8,ASSLDVRNSPLH
-,TRBJ2-1,14,TRBV6-2/TRBV6-3,ASSPLPSSSYNEQF
once,TRBJ2-4,12,TRBV19,ASSTRDAVNIQY
few,TRBJ2-3,13,TRBV7-6,ASSLGVGVLDTQY
-,TRBJ2-7,12,TRBV6-5,ASSYTGGLYEQY
few,TRBJ1-2,13,TRBV4-1,ASSQGGRASYGYT
few,TRBJ2-1,16,TRBV7-2,ASSLPSGGGGSYNEQF
-,TRBJ1-1,10,TRBV7-9,ASTRGGTEAF
-,TRBJ1-2,13,TRBV14,ASSQVHNDLYGYT
few,TRBJ2-1,16,TRBV7-6,ASSQRDPVTSGNNEQF
few,TRBJ1-6,14,TRBV11-2,ASSLATGGGFSPLH
-,TRBJ1-5,11,TRBV6-2/TRBV6-3,ASRRTVDQPQH